This T cell receptor beta chain was sequenced during a study of shared clonotypes between healthy human individuals (TCRdb year 2020). About the full investigation: The cohort comprised a couple of women and a few men aged 18 to 49 years. Different laboratories and diverse techniques were used to prepare libraries and sequence TCR repertoires, to increase sequencing depth and limit assay-specific biases. Leukapheresis yielded between about 0.85 and 10 billion PBMCs per donor. For each donor, CD4 naive and CD4 memory were each given three plates, CD8 naive was given two plates, and CD8 memory was given one plate. Blood TCR repertoires of about five healthy adults were deeply sequenced to estimate repertoire size and the extent of clonotype sharing between individuals. The research as a whole found: Sharing across several donors was observed for around 5% of naive CD4, 3.5% of naive CD8, 2.3% of memory CD4, and approximately 0.41% of memory CD8 clonotypes. Because the study included only a small number of donors, the genetic and exposure-history diversity represented was limited. Rarefaction of sorted-subset datasets indicated incomplete sequencing despite the large sequencing depth. Clonotypes shared by all four sorted-subset donors showed higher generation probabilities than non-shared clonotypes. Based on pairwise subsampling, the degree of clonotype sharing among donors was expected to be affected by sequencing depth. Larger estimated clonotype richness was generally found for naive subsets than for memory subsets. Only blood was sampled, and tissue TCR repertoires likely differ from those in blood.

Using the deep immunoSEQ assay, TCR CDR3 regions were amplified from genomic DNA by multiplex PCR. Extracted genomic DNA from each cell subset was spread evenly across all wells of several immunoSEQ 96-well plates, with each plate serving as a replicate. Each replicate PCR for sorted subsets received around 200 ng genomic DNA, equal to around 32,000 T cell genomes. Purified libraries were measured with a Qubit 3.0 fluorometer, size-checked on a Bioanalyzer 2100, and measured again with the KAPA Library Quantification kit. Each immunoSEQ 96-well plate was sequenced on its own single-read 150-cycle Illumina NextSeq 550 flow cell. As for the authors' bioinformatics: Because the immunoSEQ output included only junctional sequences and no quality scores, the filtering could not be the same as the filtering used for full-length reads. To assign V/J genes and CDR3, sequences were annotated using PyIR, a Python wrapper for IgBLAST v1.9, with IMGT germline references. Reads were filtered out if the reads had weak V/J assignments (E-value above 1e-6), no CDR3, stop codons, out-of-frame junctions, or ambiguous translated residues. A V3J clonotype was defined by an identical inferred V gene, J gene, and CDR3 amino acid sequence. Percentage overlap between repertoires was calculated by dividing the number of shared unique clonotypes by the size of the smaller repertoire. Richness of each repertoire was evaluated using RTK rarefaction, the Chao1 estimator, and Recon v2.1 estimates of unobserved clonotypes. Generation probabilities were computed with OLGA for all TCRbeta clonotypes obtained by the gDNA method from four donors. Here the immuneACCESS table is served through TCRdb, limited to in-frame sequences with V and J called. Missing clones are a known gap in these copies; in checked studies unresolved V genes cover under half, and the rest lacks a known reason. The V and J calls and clone size come from that table; D and trimming were worked out from the DNA. The sample table lists about 2.1 million clones, 80% to 95% of them with a count of one. The ten top clones hold about 1.7% of the sample.

For the CD8 naive samples, CD45RO-negative cells were positively selected for CCR7, yielding a CD45RA+CCR7+ population from which TemRA cells were excluded. Donors were healthy HIV-negative adults with no recently reported acute infections or vaccinations. Only Caucasian adults living in Nashville, Tennessee, USA were represented among the donors. After blood collection by leukapheresis, PBMCs were isolated using Ficoll-Histopaque density gradient centrifugation and then cryopreserved in the vapor phase of liquid nitrogen. Analytical flow cytometry was used to check the purity and quantity of every magnetically sorted T cell population. Each sorted fraction had its genomic DNA isolated and then quantified by UV absorbance on a Nanodrop 2000c. Reading from cysteine to phenylalanine, the CDR3 counts 13 amino acids. The only DNA kept is the CDR3, 39 bases in frame from the first base. V is shortened by 6 bases, J by 2 bases, and the region joining them spans 11 bases. CDR1 is given as MNHNS and CDR2 as SASEGT, both from the germline V gene.

In the case of this clone: Its cognate antigen has yet to be identified. No qualities accompany the bases; no much larger clone lies one base away.

The sequence joins TRBV6-1 to TRBJ2-7, with an unclear D gene assignment. The sequence came from a man between 18 and 35 years old in good health. Some clones in this sample may be carry-over from other donors' samples. Sample: naive CD8+ T cells from PBMCs. Taken with the paper, the label for cell subset or site translates to: CD45RA+CCR7+. The DNA is TGTGCCAGCAGCGAGGACGGGCCCTACGAGCAGTACTTC. Translated, this gives CASSEDGPYEQYF.